This entry lists 29 T cell receptor beta chains sequenced from one sample in a study of blood T cell repertoires in COVID-19. Sequencing was performed with immunoSEQ multiplex PCR; in TCRdb, only in-frame clones are kept and a portion is missing. The data hold under 300,000 clones, with about 82% observed a single time. Sequencing was carried out using peripheral blood. Source of these receptors: an elderly man with acute or convalescent COVID-19.

The chain uses TRBV11-3 and TRBJ2-1; TRBD2 agrees at 15 bases. Germline V gives CDR1 SGHNT, CDR2 YENEEA. J lost 6 bases, V lost 5 bases, and 2 bases had no gene match. The CDR3 runs to 15 residues. This CDR3 is CASSKGLAGGNEQFF. For the CDR3, the DNA is TGTGCCAGCAGCAAGGGACTAGCGGGGGGCAATGAGCAGTTCTTC.

The chain uses TRBV7-9 and TRBJ2-7; TRBD2 matches at 7 bases. After removal of 5 bases from V and 4 bases from J, the junction contained 14 bases not matched to a gene. The germline gives CDR1 SEHNR, CDR2 FQNEAQ (reference sequence). The CDR3 sequence is 16 residues long. The CDR3 region has the DNA TGTGCCAGCAGCCCCTCTGGGGGGGAGAGGGGATACGAGCAGTACTTC. Its translation: CASSPSGGERGYEQYF.

To note about this clone: The sample holds other DNA sequences that translate to the same CDR3. This rearrangement joins TRBV20-1 to TRBJ2-7; 7 bases line up with TRBD1. This CDR3 is built from 13 residues. The germline gives CDR1 DFQATT, CDR2 SNEGSKA (reference sequence). With 3 bases clipped from V and 2 bases from J, the junction kept 4 bases outside the gene matches. For the CDR3, the DNA is TGCAGTGCTAGTCGGCAGGGGGCCTACGAGCAGTACTTC. It specifies CSASRQGAYEQYF.

The chain carries TRBV3-1 (or the pseudogene TRBV3-2) and TRBJ2-7; 8 nucleotides line up with TRBD1. The V gene end was trimmed by 0 bases and the J gene end by 7 bases; junction bases not matched to a gene: 8. Germline CDR1 LGHDT, CDR2 YNNKEL (reference sequence). The CDR3 contains 15 residues. CDR3 amino acids: CASSQDRTGPREQYF. The CDR3 coding sequence is TGTGCCAGCAGCCAAGATCGGACAGGGCCCAGGGAGCAGTACTTC.

The chain is built from TRBV25-1 and TRBJ1-6; 8 bases line up with TRBD1. The CDR3 consists of 16 residues. V shed 5 bases and J 2 bases; nucleotides not matched to a gene: 5. CDR1 MGHDK and CDR2 SYGVNS come from the germline V gene. Here the CDR3 reads CASSPRTGTYNSPLHF. The CDR3 nucleotides are TGTGCCAGCAGTCCCAGGACAGGGACCTATAATTCACCCCTCCACTTT.

This chain uses TRBV6-5 with TRBJ1-1; tentative D call: TRBD1 (5 bases). CDR3 length: 13 amino acids. Trimming left V 6 bases short and J 5 bases short, with 13 bases between. The germline CDR1 and CDR2 sequences are MNHEY and SVGAGI. CDR3 sequence reads: CASRGGGGTEAFF. CDR3 sequence (DNA): TGTGCCAGCAGAGGCGGCGGGGGGACTGAAGCTTTCTTT.

The chain is built from TRBV5-1 and TRBJ2-2; TRBD1 aligns across 7 bases. The J segment lost 2 bases and the V segment lost 4 bases, leaving 8 bases of the junction unmatched. CDR3 length equals 16 residues. Germline V gene data show CDR1 as SGHRS and CDR2 as YFSETQ. CDR3 sequence reads: CASSPFGTDNTGELFF. The CDR3, as DNA: TGCGCCAGCAGCCCATTTGGGACAGATAACACCGGGGAGCTGTTTTTT.

The J gene is TRBJ1-4, the V gene TRBV6-2 or TRBV6-3, with 9 bases that match TRBD1. The germline V gene has CDR1 MNHEY and CDR2 SVGEGT. After removal of 2 bases from V and 8 bases from J, the junction contained 6 bases not matched to a gene. This CDR3 has 15 amino acids. CDR3 nucleotides: TGTGCCAGCAGTTACGCGACAGGGGGAGAGGAAAAACTGTTTTTT. It codes for CASSYATGGEEKLFF.

This sequence joins TRBV4-2 and TRBJ1-6, with D perhaps TRBD1 (6 bases). The CDR3 runs to 17 residues. In germline, CDR1 is LGHNA, CDR2 YNFKEQ. Trimming pared 0 bases from V and 6 bases from J, leaving 15 bases between. In DNA form, the CDR3 reads TGTGCCAGCAGCCAAGAGGGTTCGAGGGGGGGTAATTCACCCCTCCACTTT. Amino acids: CASSQEGSRGGNSPLHF.

The chain employs TRBV28 and TRBJ1-4; D uncertain. Trimming took off 8 bases at V and 6 bases at J, with 19 bases between the two ends. The CDR3 consists of 15 residues. Germline V CDR1 and CDR2: MDHEN, SYDVKM. For the CDR3, the DNA is TGTGCCAGCTCCCCTGTCAGTCGGGTTGATGAAAAACTGTTTTTT. Protein product: CASSPVSRVDEKLFF.

This chain uses TRBV11-2 with TRBJ1-2, with D possibly matching TRBD1 (5 bases). CDR3 length: 14 amino acids. The germline CDR1 and CDR2 sequences are SGHAT and FQNNGV. Trimming stripped 0 bases from V and 8 bases from J, with 13 bases between. The CDR3 region is CASSLDHQGNGYTF. The DNA of the CDR3 is TGTGCCAGCAGCTTAGATCATCAGGGTAACGGCTACACCTTC.

This chain links TRBV13 with TRBJ1-6; 9 bases fit TRBD1. This CDR3 is 13 amino acids long. V lost 4 bases to trimming and J lost 10 bases; unmatched junction nucleotides: 2. The germline V gene has CDR1 PRHDT and CDR2 FYEKMQ (reference sequence). The CDR3 DNA is TGTGCCAGCAGCTGGGACAGGGCATCACCCCTCCACTTT. Translated: CASSWDRASPLHF.

The rearrangement links TRBV6-1 to TRBJ1-2; TRBD1 agrees at 8 bases. The CDR3 contains 15 residues. In germline, CDR1 is MNHNS, CDR2 SASEGT. V shed 2 bases and J 2 bases; nucleotides not matched to a gene: 4. CDR3 bases: TGTGCCAGCAGTGAATACAGGGGGAAAAACTATGGCTACACCTTC. Its protein product is CASSEYRGKNYGYTF.

This chain connects TRBV3-1 (or the pseudogene TRBV3-2) to TRBJ2-3; 9 bases fit TRBD2. This CDR3 contains 16 residues. Unmatched junction bases numbered 11, after V lost 4 bases and J lost 6 bases. Germline V gene sequence: CDR1 LGHDT, CDR2 YNNKEL (reference sequence). The CDR3 DNA follows: TGTGCCAGCAGCCGTAGAATAGCGGGAGATCCCGATACGCAGTATTTT. This sequence encodes CASSRRIAGDPDTQYF.

A single count supports this clone. V and J are TRBV5-1 and TRBJ2-5, with TRBD1 matching 8 bases. The V gene's germline CDR1 is SGHRS and CDR2 YFSETQ. The CDR3 totals 16 residues. After removal of 4 bases from V and 4 bases from J, the junction contained 12 bases not matched to a gene. The CDR3 is CASSTSTGVRVETQYF. CDR3 in DNA: TGCGCCAGCAGCACCTCGACAGGGGTGCGGGTAGAGACCCAGTACTTC.

Worth noting for this clone: An end of the junction differs from the germline gene, which may be a read error. The chain recombines TRBV6-5 with TRBJ2-7, with 9 nucleotides matching TRBD1. The germline V gene encodes CDR1 MNHEY and CDR2 SVGAGI. This CDR3 region has 14 residues. The CDR3 DNA sequence: TGTGCCAGCAGAACTACAGGGGGCTCCCACGAGCAGTACTTC. Translating gives CASRTTGGSHEQYF.

This clone showed up just once. The rearrangement joins TRBV2 to TRBJ1-5; 8 nucleotides line up with TRBD1. V trimming: 6 bases; J trimming: 3 bases; junction bases outside the gene matches: 4. CDR3 size: 14 residues. Per the germline V gene, CDR1 is SNHLY and CDR2 is FYNNEI. CDR3 nucleotide sequence: TGTGCCAGCAGCCGGGACAGGAACAATCAGCCCCAGCATTTT. It codes for CASSRDRNNQPQHF.

This clone came up a few times. The CDR3: CASSEPGQKSYEQYF. The CDR3 DNA follows: TGTGCCAGCAGTGAACCGGGACAGAAAAGCTACGAGCAGTACTTC. The genes are TRBV25-1 and TRBJ2-7, with 7 bases aligning to TRBD1. Unmatched junction bases numbered 7, after V lost 2 bases and J lost 3 bases. The CDR3 is made up of 15 amino acids. In germline, CDR1 is MGHDK, CDR2 SYGVNS.

This rearrangement joins TRBV5-1 to TRBJ1-1, with 9 bases aligning to TRBD1. Germline V CDR1 and CDR2: SGHRS, YFSETQ. V lost 0 bases to trimming and J lost 4 bases; unmatched junction nucleotides: 4. CDR3 length equals 15 residues. The CDR3 nucleotides are TGCGCCAGCAGCTTGGACGGGACAGGGCGCACTGAAGCTTTCTTT. The encoded protein is CASSLDGTGRTEAFF.

This chain joins TRBV5-5 and TRBJ2-1; 10 nucleotides match TRBD2. This CDR3 has 15 residues. V gave up 0 bases and J gave up 6 bases; unmatched junction bases: 3. The germline V gene encodes CDR1 SGHKS and CDR2 YYEKEE (reference sequence). The CDR3 region is CASSLVSGGSNEQFF. CDR3 bases: TGTGCCAGCAGCTTGGTTAGCGGGGGGAGCAATGAGCAGTTCTTC.

V usage is TRBV6-2 or TRBV6-3 and J usage is TRBJ2-7; perhaps TRBD1 as D (6 bases). CDR3 length equals 16 residues. V dropped 2 bases and J dropped 3 bases, with 17 bases sitting between them. From germline, CDR1 is MNHEY and CDR2 SVGEGT. The CDR3 reads CASSYVGVRGIYEQYF. CDR3 in DNA: TGTGCCAGCAGTTACGTTGGGGTGAGGGGGATCTACGAGCAGTACTTC.

The chain recombines TRBV6-2 or TRBV6-3 with TRBJ2-7; possibly TRBD2 for D (5 bases). V lost 6 bases to trimming and J lost 6 bases, with 12 bases between them. Germline V gives CDR1 MNHEY, CDR2 SVGEGT. This CDR3 has 12 amino acids. In nucleotides, the CDR3 is TGTGCCAGCAGCGAACCCCGGGGCGAGCAGTACTTC. Its translation is CASSEPRGEQYF.

In its sample, this clone was seen a few times. The chain combines TRBV5-1 with TRBJ2-3; 12 positions match TRBD2. This CDR3 contains 18 residues. CDR1 is SGHRS, CDR2 YFSETQ, per germline. With 1 base clipped from V and 6 bases from J, the junction kept 12 bases outside the gene matches. CDR3 coding DNA: TGCGCCAGCAGCTTGCTCCCTAGGGCTAGCGGGGGGGCGGATACGCAGTATTTT. Protein product: CASSLLPRASGGADTQYF.

The gene calls are TRBV7-2 and TRBJ2-3; D is ambiguous. Germline values: CDR1 SGHTA, CDR2 FQGNSA. The V end was cut by 2 bases, the J end by 3 bases, with 12 bases between. CDR3 length: 15 residues. The CDR3 region has the DNA TGTGCCAGCAGCTTAAGACTCGAGGTTACAGATACGCAGTATTTT. This codes for CASSLRLEVTDTQYF.

The rearrangement uses TRBV9 and TRBJ2-3, with D maybe TRBD1 (6 bases). This CDR3 is built from 15 residues. Germline V lookup: CDR1 SGDLS, CDR2 YYNGEE. Trimming left V 0 bases short and J 4 bases short, with 12 bases between. Here the CDR3 DNA reads TGTGCCAGCAGCGTAGGACCCAGGGGCGCAGATACGCAGTATTTT. It is translated as CASSVGPRGADTQYF.

This clone occurred a few times. The J gene is TRBJ1-5, the V gene TRBV18; 11 nucleotides line up with TRBD1. This CDR3 contains 17 residues. V was clipped by 3 bases and J by 6 bases; unmatched bases: 10. Germline V CDR1 and CDR2: KGHSH, LQKENI. CDR3 coding DNA: TGTGCCAGCTCACCCGGACAGGGGGCGGTTGGAAGTCAGCCCCAGCATTTT. It translates to CASSPGQGAVGSQPQHF.

The chain links TRBV29-1 to TRBJ1-1, with TRBD1 identical over 8 bases. This CDR3 contains 13 residues. Germline V lookup: CDR1 SQVTM, CDR2 ANQGSEA. J lost 1 base, V lost 5 bases, and 3 bases had no gene match. The CDR3, as DNA: TGCAGCGTTCGAGGGACAGGGAACACTGAAGCTTTCTTT. This gives the protein CSVRGTGNTEAFF. Looking up the rest from reference TRBV29-1 and TRBJ1-1 gives the full variable domain: SAVISQKPSRDICQRGTSLTIQCQVDSQVTMMFWYRQQPGQSLTLIATANQGSEATYESGFVIDKFPISRPNLTFSTLTVSNMSPEDSSIYLCSVRGTGNTEAFFGQGTRLTVV.

The rearrangement links TRBV5-4 to TRBJ1-2, with TRBD1 matching 7 bases. CDR3 length equals 14 residues. In germline, CDR1 is SGHNT, CDR2 YYREEE (reference sequence). Trimming took 4 bases from V and 0 from J; bases not matched to a gene: 3. This chain's CDR3 is CASSRQGANYGYTF. In DNA, the CDR3 is TGTGCCAGCAGCAGACAGGGAGCTAACTATGGCTACACCTTC.

V usage is TRBV2 and J usage is TRBJ1-5; 7 bases line up with TRBD1. CDR3 length equals 15 residues. J gave up 5 bases and V 2 bases, and 6 bases lay outside the gene matches. CDR1 is SNHLY and CDR2 is FYNNEI in the germline V gene. CDR3 residues: CASSESGTDYQPQHF. The CDR3 DNA is TGTGCCAGCAGTGAATCCGGGACAGATTATCAGCCCCAGCATTTT.